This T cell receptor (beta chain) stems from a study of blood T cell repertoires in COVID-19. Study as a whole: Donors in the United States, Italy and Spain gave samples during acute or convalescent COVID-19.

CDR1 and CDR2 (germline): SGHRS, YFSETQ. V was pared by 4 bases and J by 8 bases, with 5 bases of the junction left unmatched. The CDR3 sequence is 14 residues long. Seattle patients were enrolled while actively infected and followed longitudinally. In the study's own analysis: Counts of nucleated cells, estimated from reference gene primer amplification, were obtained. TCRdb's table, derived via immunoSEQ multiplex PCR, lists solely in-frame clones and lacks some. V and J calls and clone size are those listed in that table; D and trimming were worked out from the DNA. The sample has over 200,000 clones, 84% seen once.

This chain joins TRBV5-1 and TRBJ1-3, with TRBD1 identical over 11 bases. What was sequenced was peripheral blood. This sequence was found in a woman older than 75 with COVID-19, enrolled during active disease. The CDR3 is CASSPGQGADTIYF. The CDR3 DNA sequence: TGCGCCAGCAGCCCAGGACAGGGGGCAGACACCATATATTTT.